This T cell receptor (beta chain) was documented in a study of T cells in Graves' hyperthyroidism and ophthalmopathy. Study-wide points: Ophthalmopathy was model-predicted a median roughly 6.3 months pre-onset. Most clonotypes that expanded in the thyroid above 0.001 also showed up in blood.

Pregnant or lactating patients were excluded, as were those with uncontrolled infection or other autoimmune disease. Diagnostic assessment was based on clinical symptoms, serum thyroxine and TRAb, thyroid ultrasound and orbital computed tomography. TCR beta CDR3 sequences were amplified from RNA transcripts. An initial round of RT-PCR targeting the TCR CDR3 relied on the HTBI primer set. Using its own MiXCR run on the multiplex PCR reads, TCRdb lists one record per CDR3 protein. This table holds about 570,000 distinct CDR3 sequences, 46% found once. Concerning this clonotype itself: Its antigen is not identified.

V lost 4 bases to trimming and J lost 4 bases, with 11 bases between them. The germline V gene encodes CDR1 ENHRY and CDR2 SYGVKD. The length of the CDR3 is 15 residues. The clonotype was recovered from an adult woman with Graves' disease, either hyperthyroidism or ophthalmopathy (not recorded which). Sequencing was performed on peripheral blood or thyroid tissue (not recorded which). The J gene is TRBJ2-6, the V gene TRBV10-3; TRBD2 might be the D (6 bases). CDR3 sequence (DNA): TGTGCCATCAGTGCAGGTACTAGCGGGGCCAACGTCCTGACTTTC. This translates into CAISAGTSGANVLTF.